The 4 T cell receptor beta chains below come from one sample, sequenced in a study of somatic mutations in cytotoxic T cells in rheumatoid arthritis listed by TCRdb under 2017. The library relied on the immunoSEQ multiplex PCR assay. TCRdb provides this immuneACCESS table in a form limited to in-frame rearrangements. Some clones are lacking; in checked studies, under half of them reflect an unresolved V gene, and why the rest are absent is not known. Here the sample has thousands of clones; around three quarters occur a single time. The ten largest account for about 36% of the sample. Sequenced material: CD8+ T cells sorted from blood. Receptors were obtained from a woman in her forties or fifties in good health.

This clone showed up just a few times. The chain joins TRBV6-1 to TRBJ1-1, with a weak D call TRBD1 (5 bases). The CDR3 extends over 14 amino acids. Trimming took 6 bases from V and 0 from J, leaving 11 bases between them. The germline V gene encodes CDR1 MNHNS and CDR2 SASEGT. In DNA, the CDR3 is TGTGCCAGCAGCCTGACAGCGATGAACACTGAAGCTTTCTTT. It specifies CASSLTAMNTEAFF.

This clone was picked up one time. This chain connects TRBV29-1 to TRBJ2-5, with 7 bases identical to TRBD1. V lost 7 bases, J lost 3 bases, and 14 bases stayed unmatched. CDR1 and CDR2 (germline): SQVTM, ANQGSEA. This CDR3 is built from 15 residues. CDR3 nucleotides: TGCAGCGCTACCTCAGGGGGAGCCGTTGAAGAGACCCAGTACTTC. Translation gives CSATSGGAVEETQYF. The full variable domain, with the rest looked up from reference TRBV29-1 and TRBJ2-5, is SAVISQKPSRDICQRGTSLTIQCQVDSQVTMMFWYRQQPGQSLTLIATANQGSEATYESGFVIDKFPISRPNLTFSTLTVSNMSPEDSSIYLCSATSGGAVEETQYFGPGTRLLVL.

This clone has more than one count but fewer than ten. Within the sample, other DNA sequences also encode this same CDR3. The rearrangement links TRBV29-1 to TRBJ2-7; no clear D gene. Germline values: CDR1 SQVTM, CDR2 ANQGSEA. The V end lost 0 bases, the J end lost 4 bases, and 4 bases lay between the germline ends. The CDR3 is made up of 11 amino acids. The CDR3 DNA reads as TGCAGCGTTGAAGATCGGTACGAGCAGTACTTC. Translated, it gives CSVEDRYEQYF.

This chain uses TRBV5-1 with TRBJ1-1; TRBD1 is a possible D gene (6 bases). The CDR3 is 17 amino acids. The V gene's germline CDR1 is SGHRS and CDR2 YFSETQ. Trimming removed 2 bases from V and 0 bases from J, with 17 bases in between. The CDR3 sequence: CASSFGRGARVNTEAFF. In nucleotides, the CDR3 is TGCGCCAGCAGCTTTGGTCGGGGGGCGCGAGTGAACACTGAAGCTTTCTTT.